This T cell receptor beta chain was sequenced in a study of cytomegalovirus exposure and HLA in healthy donors. For the study at large: The approximately 110 validation repertoires were reported in a later analysis to have been generated on the same platform as the roughly 700 first-cohort repertoires.

In the case of this clone: No antigen is known for it. Other DNA variants within this sample encode the same CDR3.

Separate from the approximately 650-subject first cohort, the roughly 120-subject validation cohort was the one that the donors belonged to. Sequenced by immunoSEQ multiplex PCR; TCRdb stores in-frame clones only, minus some. Of under 150,000 clones listed, approximately 86% are singletons. The CDR3 covers 14 residues. CDR1 is SGDLS, CDR2 YYNGEE, per germline. V gave up 4 bases and J gave up 0 bases, with 9 bases separating them. Notes on the study in general: According to a subsequent analysis, TCR clusters from the first cohort were inclined to appear together in the 120 or so validation repertoires.

Sequencing was carried out using PBMCs. The rearrangement joins TRBV9 to TRBJ2-3, with D perhaps TRBD1 (5 bases). The sequence derives from a man aged 18 to 29 in good health and CMV-seropositive. The CDR3 protein is CASSPRTSTDTQYF. CDR3 DNA: TGTGCCAGCAGCCCAAGGACAAGCACAGATACGCAGTATTTT.